This note documents a single T cell receptor (beta chain) sequence. Its antigen is as yet unknown. This record belongs to a study of blood T cells in healthy people across ages. The CDR3 has 14 residues. Germline CDR1 and CDR2: SGHDT and YYEEEE. V lost 2 bases and J 4 bases, leaving 13 bases between the germline ends. Sample donors were healthy Caucasian individuals that came from Russia, aged about 6 to 95. Whenever a sample was processed, at least 6 million PBMCs were isolated. Next came a second PCR, run for roughly 7 to 12 cycles, which used a sample-barcoded 5' primer along with a J-beta primer mix. TCRdb analysed the 5' RACE reads with MiXCR anew, one entry per CDR3 protein. The sample yields over 1,300,000 distinct CDR3 sequences, approximately 63% seen once. Study-level results: Compared with aged donors, long-lived donors showed fewer expanded clones, suggesting selection.

The chain combines TRBV5-6 with TRBJ2-7, with D possibly being TRBD1 (5 bases). Input material: blood. The source is a young man in good health. CDR3 region: CASSLPTQGYEQYF. DNA for the CDR3: TGTGCCAGCAGCTTACCCACGCAGGGATACGAGCAGTACTTC.